The present T cell receptor beta chain was sequenced within a study of molecular identifiers for immune sequencing clone quantification. Study-wide findings and caveats: The sizes of highly expanded clones could be underestimated when identical TCR molecules share a barcode. Clones of above 20 RNA copies carried over 98% of effector molecules; in naive cells they carried under 1%.

Both previously described methods and listed TCR primers were employed to make bulk TCR libraries. TCRdb fed the PCR reads into MiXCR, producing one record per CDR3 protein. The data contain about 500,000 distinct CDR3 sequences, less than 30% of them seen just once; the ten biggest clones take up around 0.78%. This clonotype has more than one count but fewer than ten. Its antigen is not identified. The germline V gene encodes CDR1 SGDLS and CDR2 YYNGEE. The CDR3 consists of 17 residues. With 4 bases removed from V and 1 base from J, the gap between germline ends came to 19 bases. Sequencing libraries of naive CD8 cells derived from around 20,000 to 990,000 sorted cells with 10%, 30% or 50% RNA.

The rearrangement joins TRBV9 to TRBJ2-3; D possibly corresponds to TRBD1 (6 bases). The receptor was isolated from a human donor in good health. Some libraries in this study had Jurkat cell RNA spiked in. Sequences were obtained from naive CD8+ T cells from blood, with Jurkat cell RNA spiked in. Subset given: FACS-sorted CD8+CD4-CCR7+CD45RA+ naive T cells. The CDR3 DNA is TGTGCCAGCAGCTCGGACAGCCCGATCGATGGCACAGATACGCAGTATTTT. Protein sequence: CASSSDSPIDGTDTQYF.